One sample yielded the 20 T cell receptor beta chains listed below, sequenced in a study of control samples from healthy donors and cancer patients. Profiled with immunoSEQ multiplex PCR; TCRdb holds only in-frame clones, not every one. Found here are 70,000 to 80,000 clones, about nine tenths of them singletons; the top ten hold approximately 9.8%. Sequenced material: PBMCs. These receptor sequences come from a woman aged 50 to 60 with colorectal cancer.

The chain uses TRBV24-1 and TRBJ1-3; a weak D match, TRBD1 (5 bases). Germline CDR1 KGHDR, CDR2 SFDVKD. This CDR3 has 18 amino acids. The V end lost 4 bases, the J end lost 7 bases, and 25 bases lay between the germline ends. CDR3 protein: CATSDRFLGTGLGNTIYF. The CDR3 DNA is TGTGCCACCAGTGACCGCTTTTTGGGTACGGGGCTGGGTAACACCATATATTTT.

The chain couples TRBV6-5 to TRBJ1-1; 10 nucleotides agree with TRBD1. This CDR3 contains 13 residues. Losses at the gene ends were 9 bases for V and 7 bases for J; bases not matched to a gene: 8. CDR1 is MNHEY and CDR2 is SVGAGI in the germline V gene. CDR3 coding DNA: TGTGCCAGTAGACAGGGGGCGGAGGGTGAAGCTTTCTTT. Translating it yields CASRQGAEGEAFF.

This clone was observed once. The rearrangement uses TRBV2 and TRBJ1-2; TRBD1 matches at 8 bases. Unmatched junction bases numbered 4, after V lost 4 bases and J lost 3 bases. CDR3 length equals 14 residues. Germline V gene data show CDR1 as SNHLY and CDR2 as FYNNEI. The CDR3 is CASSGQGADYGYTF. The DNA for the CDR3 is TGTGCCAGCAGTGGTCAGGGGGCAGACTATGGCTACACCTTC.

In DNA form, the CDR3 reads TGTGCCAGCAGTCACCGGGACAGGGGAGGCTATGGCTACACCTTC. This translates into CASSHRDRGGYGYTF. The rearrangement links TRBV6-5 to TRBJ1-2, with TRBD1 matching over 10 bases. Trimming at V came to 5 bases and at J to 4 bases, leaving 7 bases not matched to a gene. This CDR3 spans 15 amino acids. Germline lookup yields CDR1 MNHEY and CDR2 SVGAGI.

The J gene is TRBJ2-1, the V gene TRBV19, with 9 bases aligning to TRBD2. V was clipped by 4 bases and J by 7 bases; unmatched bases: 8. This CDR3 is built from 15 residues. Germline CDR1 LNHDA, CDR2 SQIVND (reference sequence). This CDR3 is CASSTERGAGNEQFF. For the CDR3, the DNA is TGTGCCAGTAGTACGGAGCGGGGGGCAGGGAATGAGCAGTTCTTC.

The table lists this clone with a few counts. CDR3 nucleotide sequence: TGTGCCAGCTCAAATACGGGACAACACCCTAATGAGCAGTTCTTC. This sequence encodes CASSNTGQHPNEQFF. The gene calls are TRBV18 and TRBJ2-1, with a weak D call TRBD1 (6 bases). With 5 bases removed from V and 7 bases from J, the gap between germline ends came to 18 bases. This CDR3 spans 15 amino acids. The germline V gene encodes CDR1 KGHSH and CDR2 LQKENI.

The CDR3 is CASSLSGRLGSYNSPLHF. For the CDR3, the DNA is TGTGCCAGCAGCTTATCCGGTCGGTTAGGCTCCTATAATTCACCCCTCCACTTT. This sequence joins TRBV7-2 and TRBJ1-6; D is unresolved. The CDR3 runs 18 residues. Per the germline V gene, CDR1 is SGHTA and CDR2 is FQGNSA. The V and J ends lost 2 bases and 0 bases respectively, with 14 bases between them.

The CDR3 nucleotides read TGTGCCAGCAGCTTTACAGCCGACAATGAGCAGTTCTTC. Residues: CASSFTADNEQFF. This sequence joins TRBV7-9 and TRBJ2-1; D gene ambiguous. This CDR3 has 13 amino acids. In germline, CDR1 is SEHNR, CDR2 FQNEAQ (reference sequence). With 3 bases removed from V and 5 bases from J, the gap between germline ends came to 8 bases.

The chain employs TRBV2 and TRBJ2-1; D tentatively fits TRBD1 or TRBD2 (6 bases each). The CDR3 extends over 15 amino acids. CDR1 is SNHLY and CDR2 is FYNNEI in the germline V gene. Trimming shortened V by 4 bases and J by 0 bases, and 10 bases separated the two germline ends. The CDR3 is CASSGRGLSYNEQFF. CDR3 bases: TGTGCCAGCAGTGGTCGGGGGCTCTCCTACAATGAGCAGTTCTTC.

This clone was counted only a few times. DNA for the CDR3: TGCGCCAGCAGCCAAGGCGGGCCGGGCCGGGGCGGGGAGCTGTTTTTT. This sequence encodes CASSQGGPGRGGELFF. The chain is built from TRBV4-3 and TRBJ2-2, with TRBD2 as a possible D gene (5 bases). Looked up from germline, CDR1 is LGHNA and CDR2 is YSLEER. This CDR3 is 16 amino acids long. Trimming stripped 1 base from V and 7 bases from J, with 16 bases between.

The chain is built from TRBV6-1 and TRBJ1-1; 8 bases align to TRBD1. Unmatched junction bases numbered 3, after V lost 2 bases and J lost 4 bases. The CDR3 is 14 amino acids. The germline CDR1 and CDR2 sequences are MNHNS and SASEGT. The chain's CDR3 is CASSEQGAGTEAFF. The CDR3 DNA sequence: TGTGCCAGCAGTGAACAGGGGGCCGGCACTGAAGCTTTCTTT.

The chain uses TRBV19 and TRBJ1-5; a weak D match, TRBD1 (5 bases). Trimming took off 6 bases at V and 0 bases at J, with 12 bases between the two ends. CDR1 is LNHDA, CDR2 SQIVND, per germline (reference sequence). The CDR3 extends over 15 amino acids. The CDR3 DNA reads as TGTGCCAGTAGGAAGGGACCGATTAGCAATCAGCCCCAGCATTTT. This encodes CASRKGPISNQPQHF.

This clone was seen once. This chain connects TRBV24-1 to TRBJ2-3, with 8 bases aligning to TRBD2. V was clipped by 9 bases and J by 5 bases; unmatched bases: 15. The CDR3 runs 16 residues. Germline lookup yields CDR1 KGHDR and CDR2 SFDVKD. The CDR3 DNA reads TGTGCCACCCCTCAGACTAGCGCGGGAGAGGGAGATACGCAGTATTTT. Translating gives CATPQTSAGEGDTQYF.

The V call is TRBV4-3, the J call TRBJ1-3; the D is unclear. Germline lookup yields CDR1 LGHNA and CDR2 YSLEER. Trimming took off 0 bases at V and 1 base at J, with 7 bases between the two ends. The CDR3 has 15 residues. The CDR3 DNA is TGCGCCAGCAGCCAAGATTGGGGATCTGGAAACACCATATATTTT. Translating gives CASSQDWGSGNTIYF.

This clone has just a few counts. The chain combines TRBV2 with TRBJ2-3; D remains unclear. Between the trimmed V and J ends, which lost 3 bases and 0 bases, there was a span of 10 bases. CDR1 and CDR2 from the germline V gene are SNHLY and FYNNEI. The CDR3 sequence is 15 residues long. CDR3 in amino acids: CASSDGFASTDTQYF. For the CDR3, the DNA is TGTGCCAGCAGTGACGGATTTGCTAGCACAGATACGCAGTATTTT.

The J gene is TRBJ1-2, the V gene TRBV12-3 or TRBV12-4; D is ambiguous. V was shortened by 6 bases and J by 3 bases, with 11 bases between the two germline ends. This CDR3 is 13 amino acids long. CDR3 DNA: TGTGCCAGCAGAGATACAAATGACTATGGCTACACCTTC. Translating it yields CASRDTNDYGYTF.

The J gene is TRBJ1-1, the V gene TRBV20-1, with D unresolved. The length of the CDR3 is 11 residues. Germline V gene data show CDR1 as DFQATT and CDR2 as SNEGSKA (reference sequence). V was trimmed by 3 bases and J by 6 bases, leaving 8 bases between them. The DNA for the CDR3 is TGCAGTGCTAGGGAGGAAGCTGAAGCTTTCTTT. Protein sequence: CSAREEAEAFF.

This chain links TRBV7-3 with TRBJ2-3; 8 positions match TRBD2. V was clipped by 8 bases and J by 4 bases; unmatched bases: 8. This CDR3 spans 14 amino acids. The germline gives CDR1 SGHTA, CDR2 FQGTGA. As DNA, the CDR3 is TGTGCCAGCGGGTCCGGGGGGGCCGCAGATACGCAGTATTTT. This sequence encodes CASGSGGAADTQYF.

For the CDR3, the DNA is TGTGCCAGCCTGGATCTTCTCTCTAACTATGGCTACACCTTC. Translation gives CASLDLLSNYGYTF. The chain links TRBV7-2 to TRBJ1-2; D remains unclear. V lost 8 bases, J lost 0 bases, and 13 bases lay in between. CDR3 size: 14 residues. The V gene's germline CDR1 is SGHTA and CDR2 FQGNSA. The variable domain in full, completed from reference TRBV7-2 and TRBJ1-2, reads GAGVSQSPSNKVTEKGKDVELRCDPISGHTALYWYRQSLGQGLEFLIYFQGNSAPDKSGLPSDRFSAERTGGSVSTLTIQRTQQEDSAVYLCASLDLLSNYGYTFGSGTRLTVV.

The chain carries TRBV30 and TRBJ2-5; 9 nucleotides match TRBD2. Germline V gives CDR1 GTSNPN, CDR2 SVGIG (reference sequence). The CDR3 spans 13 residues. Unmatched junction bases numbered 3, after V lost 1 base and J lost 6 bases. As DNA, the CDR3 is TGTGCCTGGAGTGGCGGGGGGGGGAAGACCCAGTACTTC. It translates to CAWSGGGGKTQYF.